These T cell receptor beta chains were read from a single sample in a study of CD8+CD57+ T cells in acquired aplastic anemia. MiXCR, applied by TCRdb to the reads, yields one record per CDR3 protein. The data show about 42,000 distinct CDR3 sequences, 65% to 70% seen once. Sequenced: sorted CD4+, CD8+, or CD8+CD57+ T cells (not recorded which) from PBMCs. All receptors derive from a human donor in good health, serving as a control. CDR3s include the opening cysteine and the closing phenylalanine or tryptophan. The D gene is left open where the match is weak. A row's size may be missing; if present it is once, few, many or a size class.

TRBV5-5,NA,TRBJ1-5,NA,CASSLSDNQPQHF,TGTGCCAGCAGCTTGAGCGACAATCAGCCCCAGCATTTT
TRBV2,NA,TRBJ2-1,NA,CASSSLKGAFF,TGTGCCAGCAGTTCCCTCAAAGGTGCGTTCTTC
TRBV29-1,few,TRBJ1-1,NA,CSAGQLTEAFF,TGCAGCGCTGGACAGCTAACTGAAGCTTTCTTT
TRBV5-5,NA,TRBJ2-3,NA,CASSPSGETDTQYF,TGTGCCAGCAGCCCATCGGGGGAGACTGATACGCAGTATTTT
TRBV25-1,few,TRBJ1-3,NA,CASSGFLQPSGNTIYF,TGTGCCAGCAGTGGATTCTTGCAACCCTCTGGAAACACCATATATTTT
TRBV19,few,TRBJ1-1,NA,CASRTTLNTEAFF,TGTGCCAGTAGGACGACACTGAACACTGAAGCTTTCTTT
TRBV5-6,NA,TRBJ2-5,TRBD1,CASSLMGDSQETQYF,TGTGCCAGCAGCCTCATGGGGGACAGTCAAGAGACCCAGTACTTC
TRBV7-3,NA,TRBJ1-2,TRBD1,CASSLDDRVDGYTF,TGTGCCAGCAGCTTAGACGACAGGGTCGATGGCTACACCTTC
TRBV6-1,once,TRBJ2-7,TRBD1,CASVKGANEQYF,TGTGCCAGCGTTAAGGGGGCCAACGAGCAGTACTTC
TRBV19,NA,TRBJ1-1,TRBD1,CASSIGQARGTEAFF,TGTGCCAGTAGCATCGGACAGGCCCGGGGGACTGAAGCTTTCTTT
TRBV20-1,NA,TRBJ2-5,NA,CSGVRGGQETQYF,TGCAGTGGAGTGCGGGGCGGGCAAGAGACCCAGTACTTC
TRBV10-3,NA,TRBJ1-1,NA,CAISETSGTGVEAFF,TGTGCCATCAGTGAGACCTCCGGCACAGGCGTTGAAGCTTTCTTT
TRBV24-1,NA,TRBJ2-3,NA,CATSDPSGKRVDTQYF,TGTGCCACCAGTGACCCGTCTGGGAAGAGGGTGGATACGCAGTATTTT
TRBV20-1,NA,TRBJ2-7,TRBD1,CSAPGTAYEQYF,TGCAGTGCTCCCGGGACAGCATACGAGCAGTACTTC
TRBV11-1,once,TRBJ2-1,NA,CASSTQTASSYNEQFF,TGTGCCAGCAGCACACAGACAGCTAGCTCCTACAATGAGCAGTTCTTC
TRBV24-1,NA,TRBJ2-7,TRBD1,CATSESTGNEQYF,TGTGCCACCAGTGAATCGACAGGGAACGAGCAGTACTTC
TRBV5-1,NA,TRBJ1-2,NA,CASSLRGAHGYTF,TGCGCCAGCAGCTTGCGGGGGGCGCATGGCTACACCTTC
TRBV19,NA,TRBJ1-1,NA,CASRVDYGTEAFF,TGTGCCAGTAGGGTGGATTATGGAACTGAAGCTTTCTTT
TRBV19,NA,TRBJ2-7,TRBD2,CASSLTSGIYEQYF,TGTGCCAGTAGCTTAACTAGCGGGATCTACGAGCAGTACTTC
TRBV4-1,NA,TRBJ1-1,NA,CASSQDLGQPDEAFF,TGCGCCAGCAGCCAAGACCTCGGACAGCCGGACGAAGCTTTCTTT
TRBV7-9,NA,TRBJ2-5,NA,CASSLDLGRETQYF,TGTGCCAGCAGCTTAGATCTGGGGAGAGAGACCCAGTACTTC
TRBV10-2,NA,TRBJ1-2,NA,CASSERDYGYTF,TGCGCCAGCAGTGAGAGAGACTATGGCTACACCTTC
TRBV2,NA,TRBJ1-2,TRBD1,CASSGDRGEGHGYTF,TGTGCCAGCAGTGGAGACAGGGGGGAAGGTCATGGCTACACCTTC
TRBV7-2,NA,TRBJ1-5,NA,CASSLRSNQPQHF,TGTGCCAGCAGCTTAAGGAGCAATCAGCCCCAGCATTTT
TRBV2,NA,TRBJ1-2,NA,CASSVDPGTNYGYTF,TGTGCCAGCAGCGTAGACCCGGGCACGAACTATGGCTACACCTTC
TRBV5-6,many,TRBJ2-7,NA,CASSALGLGSYEQYF,TGTGCCAGCAGCGCTCTAGGGCTGGGCTCCTACGAGCAGTACTTC
TRBV10-3,NA,TRBJ1-1,TRBD1,CAIGGTGGRYSEAFF,TGTGCCATCGGGGGGACAGGGGGTAGATACTCTGAAGCTTTCTTT
TRBV7-2,NA,TRBJ1-2,TRBD1,CASSFGQGGVYGYTF,TGTGCCAGCAGCTTCGGGCAGGGGGGGGTTTATGGCTACACCTTC
TRBV19,NA,TRBJ2-7,NA,CASSKVGFSYEQYF,TGTGCCAGTAGTAAAGTGGGATTTTCGTACGAGCAGTACTTC
TRBV7-2,NA,TRBJ2-5,NA,CASSLGTGTQYF,TGTGCCAGCAGCTTGGGTACTGGGACCCAGTACTTC
TRBV2,NA,TRBJ2-7,NA,CASSQQSYEQYF,TGTGCCAGCTCGCAACAGAGCTACGAGCAGTACTTC
TRBV20-1,NA,TRBJ1-2,NA,CSARVDGTEALRNYGYTF,TGCAGTGCTAGAGTGGACGGGACGGAAGCTCTTAGAAACTATGGCTACACCTTC
TRBV20-1,NA,TRBJ1-5,NA,CSARDGGGAYQPQHF,TGCAGTGCTAGAGATGGGGGCGGGGCTTATCAGCCCCAGCATTTT
TRBV20-1,many,TRBJ2-5,NA,CSACTPGTVFMETQYF,TGCAGTGCTTGCACCCCCGGGACCGTATTCATGGAGACCCAGTACTTC
TRBV2,once,TRBJ1-5,TRBD1,CASTGTDSNQPQHF,TGTGCCAGCACCGGGACAGATAGCAATCAGCCCCAGCATTTT
TRBV6-1,medium-sized,TRBJ1-6,TRBD1,CASLGTGGASSSPLHF,TGTGCCAGCCTAGGGACAGGGGGGGCCAGTAGTTCACCCCTCCACTTT
TRBV24-1,once,TRBJ1-5,TRBD1,CATSARSTGVSNQPQHF,TGTGCCACCAGTGCCCGCTCGACAGGGGTCAGCAATCAGCCCCAGCATTTT
TRBV20-1,NA,TRBJ1-1,NA,CSARDGEGGNTEAFF,TGCAGTGCTAGAGATGGTGAGGGGGGGAACACTGAAGCTTTCTTT
TRBV2,NA,TRBJ1-1,NA,CADEPRGNTEAFF,TGTGCCGACGAACCCCGGGGGAACACTGAAGCTTTCTTT
TRBV29-1,NA,TRBJ2-2,TRBD2,CSVEVAGVNTGELFF,TGCAGCGTTGAAGTAGCGGGGGTCAACACCGGGGAGCTGTTTTTT
TRBV24-1,NA,TRBJ2-3,TRBD2,CATSDVAGSTDTQYF,TGTGCCACCAGTGATGTAGCGGGGAGCACAGATACGCAGTATTTT
TRBV20-1,NA,TRBJ2-1,TRBD2,CSATEPFAAGGHYNEQFF,TGCAGTGCTACGGAACCGTTTGCAGCGGGGGGGCACTACAATGAGCAGTTCTTC
TRBV15,medium-sized,TRBJ1-4,NA,CATSRVTDFNEKLFF,TGTGCCACCAGCAGAGTCACAGACTTTAATGAAAAACTGTTTTTT
TRBV2,few,TRBJ1-1,NA,CASSEVGMNTEAFF,TGTGCCAGCAGTGAAGTGGGGATGAACACTGAAGCTTTCTTT
TRBV5-1,once,TRBJ2-5,NA,CASSGRNGQYF,TGCGCCAGCAGTGGAAGAAATGGCCAGTACTTC
TRBV24-1,medium-sized,TRBJ2-2,TRBD2,CATSDPTSGGDVGELFF,TGTGCCACCAGTGATCCTACTAGCGGGGGGGATGTCGGGGAGCTGTTTTTT
TRBV10-2,few,TRBJ1-1,NA,CASSESTNTEAFF,TGCGCCAGCAGTGAGTCAACGAACACTGAAGCTTTCTTT
TRBV7-9,NA,TRBJ1-2,NA,CASSPEWGSNYGYTF,TGTGCCAGCAGCCCAGAATGGGGCTCAAACTATGGCTACACCTTC
TRBV7-7,NA,TRBJ1-1,NA,CASSPGVGVGTEAFF,TGTGCTAGCAGCCCGGGAGTAGGGGTCGGGACTGAAGCTTTCTTT
TRBV7-2,once,TRBJ1-3,NA,CASSYGTAGNTIYF,TGTGCCAGCAGCTACGGGACCGCGGGGAACACCATATATTTT
TRBV9,many,TRBJ2-3,TRBD1,CASSVGQGLGDTQYF,TGTGCCAGCAGCGTAGGACAGGGATTAGGAGATACGCAGTATTTT
TRBV10-3,NA,TRBJ2-7,TRBD2,CAIRRTSGSYEQYF,TGTGCCATCAGGAGGACTAGCGGGAGTTACGAGCAGTACTTC